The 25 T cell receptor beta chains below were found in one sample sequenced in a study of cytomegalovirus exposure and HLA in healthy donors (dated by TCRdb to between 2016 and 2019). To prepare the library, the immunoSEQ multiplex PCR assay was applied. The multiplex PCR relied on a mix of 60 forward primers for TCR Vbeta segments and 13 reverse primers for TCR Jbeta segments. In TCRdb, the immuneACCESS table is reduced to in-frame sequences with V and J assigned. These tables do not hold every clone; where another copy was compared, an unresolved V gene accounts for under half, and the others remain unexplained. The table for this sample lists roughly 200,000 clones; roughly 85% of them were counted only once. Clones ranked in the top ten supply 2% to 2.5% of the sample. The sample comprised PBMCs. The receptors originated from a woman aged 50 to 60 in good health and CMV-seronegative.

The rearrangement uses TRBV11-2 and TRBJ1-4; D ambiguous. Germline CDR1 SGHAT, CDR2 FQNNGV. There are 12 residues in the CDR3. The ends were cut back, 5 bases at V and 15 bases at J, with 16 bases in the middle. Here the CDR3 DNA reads TGTGCCAGCAGCCCAGCAGAGGGTAAGATGTTTTTT. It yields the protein CASSPAEGKMFF.

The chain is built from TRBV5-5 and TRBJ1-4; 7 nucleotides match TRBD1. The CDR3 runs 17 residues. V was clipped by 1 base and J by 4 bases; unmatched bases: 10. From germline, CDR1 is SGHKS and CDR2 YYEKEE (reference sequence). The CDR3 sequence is CASSLMPPGQINEKLFF. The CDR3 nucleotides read TGTGCCAGCAGCTTGATGCCCCCGGGACAGATTAATGAAAAACTGTTTTTT.

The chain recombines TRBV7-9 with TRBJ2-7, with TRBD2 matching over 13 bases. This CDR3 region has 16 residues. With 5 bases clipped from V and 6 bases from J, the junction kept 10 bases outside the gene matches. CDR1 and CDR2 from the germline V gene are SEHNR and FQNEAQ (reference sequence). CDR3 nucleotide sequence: TGTGCCAGCAGCCTAGGACTAGCGGGAGAGTCGGGCGAGCAGTACTTC. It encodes CASSLGLAGESGEQYF.

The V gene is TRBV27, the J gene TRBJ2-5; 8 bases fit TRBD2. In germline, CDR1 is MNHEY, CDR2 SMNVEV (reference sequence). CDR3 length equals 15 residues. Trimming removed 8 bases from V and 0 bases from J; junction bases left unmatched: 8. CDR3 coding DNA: TGTGCCAGCCACCAGCGGGGGCGTAACCAAGAGACCCAGTACTTC. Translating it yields CASHQRGRNQETQYF.

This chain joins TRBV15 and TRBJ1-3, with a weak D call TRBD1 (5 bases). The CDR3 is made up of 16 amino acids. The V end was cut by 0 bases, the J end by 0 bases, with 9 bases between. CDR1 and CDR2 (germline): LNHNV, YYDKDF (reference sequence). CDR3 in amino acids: CATSRDPGSSGNTIYF. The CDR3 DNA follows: TGTGCCACCAGCAGAGACCCAGGGTCCTCTGGAAACACCATATATTTT.

As DNA, the CDR3 is TGTGCCAGCAGCTTAGGCGTCGGTAGCGGGACCTACGAGCAGTACTTC. Amino acid sequence: CASSLGVGSGTYEQYF. The V call is TRBV7-6, the J call TRBJ2-7, with 8 bases matching TRBD2. The germline V gene has CDR1 SGHVS and CDR2 FNYEAQ. This CDR3 contains 16 residues. After removal of 1 base from V and 2 bases from J, the junction contained 7 bases not matched to a gene.

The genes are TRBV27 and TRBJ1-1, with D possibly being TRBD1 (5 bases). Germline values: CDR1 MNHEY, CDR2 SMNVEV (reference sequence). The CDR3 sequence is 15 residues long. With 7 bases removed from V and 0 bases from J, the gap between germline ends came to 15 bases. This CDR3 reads CASTSGRTMNTEAFF. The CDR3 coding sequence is TGTGCCAGCACCTCGGGACGGACTATGAACACTGAAGCTTTCTTT.

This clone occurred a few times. The chain's CDR3 is CASSPTGGPGTLHF. The CDR3 DNA sequence: TGCGCCAGCAGCCCGACAGGGGGCCCCGGAACCCTCCACTTT. The J gene is TRBJ1-6, the V gene TRBV5-1; TRBD1 aligns across 10 bases. Losses at the gene ends were 4 bases for V and 14 bases for J; bases not matched to a gene: 9. This CDR3 region has 14 residues. Germline CDR1 SGHRS, CDR2 YFSETQ.

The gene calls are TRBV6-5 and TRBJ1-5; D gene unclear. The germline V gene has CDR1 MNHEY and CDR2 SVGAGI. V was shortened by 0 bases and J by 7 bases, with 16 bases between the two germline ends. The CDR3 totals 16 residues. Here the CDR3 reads CASSYSSWRRDQPQHF. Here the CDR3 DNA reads TGTGCCAGCAGTTACTCGAGCTGGAGGCGTGACCAGCCCCAGCATTTT.

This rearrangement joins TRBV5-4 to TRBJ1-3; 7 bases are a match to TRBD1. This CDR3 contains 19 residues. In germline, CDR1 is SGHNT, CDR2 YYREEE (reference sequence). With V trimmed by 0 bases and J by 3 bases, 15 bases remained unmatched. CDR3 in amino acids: CASSLALGGRADDGNTIYF. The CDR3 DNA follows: TGTGCCAGCAGCTTGGCCCTAGGGGGCAGGGCTGATGATGGAAACACCATATATTTT.

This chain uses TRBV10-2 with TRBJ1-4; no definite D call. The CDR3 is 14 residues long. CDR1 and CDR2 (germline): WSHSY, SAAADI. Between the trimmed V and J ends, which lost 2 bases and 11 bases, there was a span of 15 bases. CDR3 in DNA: TGCGCCAGCAGTGAGGTGGGCCGCGGGAACAAACTGTTTTTT. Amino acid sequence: CASSEVGRGNKLFF.

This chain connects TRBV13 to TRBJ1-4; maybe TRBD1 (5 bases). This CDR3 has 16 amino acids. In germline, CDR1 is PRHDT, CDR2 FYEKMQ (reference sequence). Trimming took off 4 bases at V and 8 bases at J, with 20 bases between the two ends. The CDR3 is CASSSAGGYRKEKLFF. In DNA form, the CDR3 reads TGTGCCAGCAGCTCCGCTGGGGGGTATAGGAAGGAAAAACTGTTTTTT.

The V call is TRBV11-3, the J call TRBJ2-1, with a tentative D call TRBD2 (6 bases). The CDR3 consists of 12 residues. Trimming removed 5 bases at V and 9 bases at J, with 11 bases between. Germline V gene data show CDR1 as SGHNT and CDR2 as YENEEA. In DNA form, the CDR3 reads TGTGCCAGCAGCCTCACGGGGGTTGAGCAGTTCTTC. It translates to CASSLTGVEQFF.

The chain's CDR3 is CASSIGTGREQYF. DNA for the CDR3: TGTGCCAGCAGCATTGGGACAGGGCGGGAGCAGTACTTC. The chain has TRBV7-7 and TRBJ2-7; the match to TRBD1 covers 9 bases. Germline V gene lookup returns CDR1 SSHAT and CDR2 FNYEAQ (reference sequence). Germline trimming cut 5 bases from V and 7 bases from J; bases unmatched to any gene: 6. The CDR3 length is 13 residues. Full variable domain (rest looked up from reference TRBV7-7 and TRBJ2-7): GAGVSQSPRYKVTKRGQDVTLRCDPISSHATLYWYQQALGQGPEFLTYFNYEAQPDKSGLPSDRFSAERPEGSISTLTIQRTEQRDSAMYRCASSIGTGREQYFGPGTRLTVT.

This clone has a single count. The CDR3 DNA sequence: TGCGCCAGCAGCCAAGGTTCCGGGACAGGCCATTTCCAAGAGACCCAGTACTTC. It codes for CASSQGSGTGHFQETQYF. The gene calls are TRBV4-3 and TRBJ2-5; 8 nucleotides line up with TRBD1. Germline V gene sequence: CDR1 LGHNA, CDR2 YSLEER. V trimming: 1 base; J trimming: 1 base; junction bases outside the gene matches: 11. This CDR3 has 18 amino acids.

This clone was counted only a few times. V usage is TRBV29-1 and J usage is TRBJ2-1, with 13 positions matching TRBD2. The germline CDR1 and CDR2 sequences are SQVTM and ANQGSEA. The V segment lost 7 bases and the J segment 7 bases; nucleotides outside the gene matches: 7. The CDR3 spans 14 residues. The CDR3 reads CSARLAGGLNEQFF. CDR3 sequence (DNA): TGCAGCGCGCGACTAGCGGGAGGTTTAAATGAGCAGTTCTTC.

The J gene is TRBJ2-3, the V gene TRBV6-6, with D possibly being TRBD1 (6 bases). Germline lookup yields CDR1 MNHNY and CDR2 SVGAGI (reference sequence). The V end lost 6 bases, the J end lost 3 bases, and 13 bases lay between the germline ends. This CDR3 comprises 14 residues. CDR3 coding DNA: TGTGCCAGCAGGGGGACATTCTCAACAGATACGCAGTATTTT. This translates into CASRGTFSTDTQYF.

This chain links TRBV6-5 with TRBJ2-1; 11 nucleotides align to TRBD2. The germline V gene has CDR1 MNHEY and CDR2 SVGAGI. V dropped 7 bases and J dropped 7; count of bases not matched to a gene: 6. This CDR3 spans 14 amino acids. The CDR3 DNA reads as TGTGCCAGCAAAACTAGCGGGAGTGGGAATGAGCAGTTCTTC. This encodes CASKTSGSGNEQFF.

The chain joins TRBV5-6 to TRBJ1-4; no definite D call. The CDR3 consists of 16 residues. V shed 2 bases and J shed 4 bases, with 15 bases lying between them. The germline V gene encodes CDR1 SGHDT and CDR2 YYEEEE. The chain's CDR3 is CASSFWEFRRNEKLFF. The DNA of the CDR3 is TGTGCCAGCAGCTTCTGGGAGTTTAGGCGTAATGAAAAACTGTTTTTT. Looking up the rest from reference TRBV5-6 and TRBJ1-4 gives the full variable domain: DAGVTQSPTHLIKTRGQQVTLRCSPKSGHDTVSWYQQALGQGPQFIFQYYEEEERQRGNFPDRFSGHQFPNYSSELNVNALLLGDSALYLCASSFWEFRRNEKLFFGSGTQLSVL.

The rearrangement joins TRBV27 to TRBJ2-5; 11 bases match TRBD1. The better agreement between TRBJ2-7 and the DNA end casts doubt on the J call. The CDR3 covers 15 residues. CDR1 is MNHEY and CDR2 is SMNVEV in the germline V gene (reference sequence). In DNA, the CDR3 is TGTGCCAGCAGTTTATATGGACAGGGGGCCGGCGAGCAGTACTTC. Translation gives CASSLYGQGAGEQYF.

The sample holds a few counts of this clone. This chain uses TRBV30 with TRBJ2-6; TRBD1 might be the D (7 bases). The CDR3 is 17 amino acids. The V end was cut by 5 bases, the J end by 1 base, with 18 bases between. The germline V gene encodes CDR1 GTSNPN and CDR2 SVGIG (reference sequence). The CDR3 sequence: CAWDPGGQGSGANVLTF. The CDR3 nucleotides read TGTGCCTGGGACCCAGGGGGGCAGGGTTCTGGGGCCAACGTCCTGACTTTC.

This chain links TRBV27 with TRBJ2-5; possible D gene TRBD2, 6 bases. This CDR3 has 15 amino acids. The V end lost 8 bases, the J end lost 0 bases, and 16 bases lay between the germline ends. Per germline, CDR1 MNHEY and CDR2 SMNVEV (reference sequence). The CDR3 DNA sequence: TGTGCCAGCTCCGGGACTCAGGCGTACCAAGAGACCCAGTACTTC. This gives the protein CASSGTQAYQETQYF.

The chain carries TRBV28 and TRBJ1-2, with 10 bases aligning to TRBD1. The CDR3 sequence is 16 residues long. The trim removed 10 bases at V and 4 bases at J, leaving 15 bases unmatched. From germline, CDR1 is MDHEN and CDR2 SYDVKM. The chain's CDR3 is CATLGTGAPRGYGYTF. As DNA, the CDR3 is TGTGCCACCTTAGGGACAGGGGCTCCTCGTGGCTATGGCTACACCTTC.

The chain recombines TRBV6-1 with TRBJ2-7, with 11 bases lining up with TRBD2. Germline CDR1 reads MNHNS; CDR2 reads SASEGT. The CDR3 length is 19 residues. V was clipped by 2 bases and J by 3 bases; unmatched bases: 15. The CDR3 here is CASSEKRLLAGGPGYEQYF. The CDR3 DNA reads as TGTGCCAGCAGTGAAAAAAGGTTATTAGCGGGAGGGCCGGGCTACGAGCAGTACTTC.

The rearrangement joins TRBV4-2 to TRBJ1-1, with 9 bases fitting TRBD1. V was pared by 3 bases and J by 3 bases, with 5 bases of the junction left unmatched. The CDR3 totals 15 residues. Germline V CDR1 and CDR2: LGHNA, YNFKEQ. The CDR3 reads CASSQARTGDTEAFF. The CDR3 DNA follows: TGTGCCAGCAGCCAGGCTCGGACAGGGGACACTGAAGCTTTCTTT.